This passage covers 5 T cell receptor beta chains from one sample sequenced in a study of T-cell reconstitution after alpha-beta-depleted transplantation in children. Preparation of the TCRbeta library used unique molecular identifiers. TCRdb ran MiXCR on the PCR reads and lists one entry per CDR3 protein. The sample comprises about 300,000 distinct CDR3 sequences, about 9.5% of which are singletons, and 7.5% rests with the top ten. This specimen consisted of PBMCs, obtained before TCRalphabeta/CD19-depleted stem cell transplant. The receptors here all came from a boy younger than two with acute myeloid leukemia, due to receive a stem cell transplant.

This clonotype was counted many times. This chain joins TRBV14 and TRBJ2-1, with TRBD2 identical over 10 bases. Germline values: CDR1 SGHDN, CDR2 FVKESK. The CDR3 runs to 14 residues. Trimming cost V 4 bases and J 9 bases; bases outside gene matches: 6. The CDR3 protein is CASSPLAGQSEQFF. The CDR3 DNA sequence: TGTGCCAGCAGCCCACTAGCGGGACAAAGTGAGCAGTTCTTC.

Regarding this clonotype: One end of the junction fails to match germline, which may point to a read error. The V call is TRBV20-1, the J call TRBJ2-3; D unresolved. From germline, CDR1 is DFQATT and CDR2 SNEGSKA (reference sequence). This CDR3 is 17 amino acids long. Written as DNA, the CDR3 is TGCTGTGCTAGACGAAAAATTAGGAGCTCAAGCACAGATACGCAGTATTTT. Translation gives CCARRKIRSSSTDTQYF.

At least ten counts were recorded for this clonotype. This chain connects TRBV11-3 to TRBJ2-7; D possibly corresponds to TRBD2 (5 bases). V shed 5 bases and J shed 2 bases, with 13 bases lying between them. CDR3 size: 14 residues. Germline CDR1 reads SGHNT; CDR2 reads YENEEA. The CDR3 bases are TGTGCCAGCAGCCCAAGGACTTTCACCTACGAGCAGTACTTC. Translating gives CASSPRTFTYEQYF. The full variable domain, in which reference TRBV11-3 and TRBJ2-7 provide the parts outside the CDR3, is EAGVVQSPRYKIIEKKQPVAFWCNPISGHNTLYWYLQNLGQGPELLIRYENEEAVDDSQLPKDRFSAERLKGVDSTLKIQPAELGDSAVYLCASSPRTFTYEQYFGPGTRLTVT.

J is TRBJ2-3 and V is TRBV10-3; TRBD2 aligns across 8 bases. CDR3 size: 15 residues. V dropped 5 bases and J dropped 0; count of bases not matched to a gene: 4. Germline V gene sequence: CDR1 ENHRY, CDR2 SYGVKD. CDR3 sequence: CAISYSGVSTDTQYF. The CDR3 DNA sequence: TGTGCCATCAGTTATAGCGGGGTTAGCACAGATACGCAGTATTTT.

This clonotype was observed many times. This chain links TRBV28 with TRBJ1-6, with 7 bases identical to TRBD1. CDR3 length equals 13 residues. V was pared by 6 bases and J by 13 bases, with 9 bases of the junction left unmatched. From germline, CDR1 is MDHEN and CDR2 SYDVKM. This chain's CDR3 is CASRPGQKKPLHF. The CDR3 bases are TGTGCCAGCAGGCCGGGACAGAAAAAGCCCCTCCACTTT.